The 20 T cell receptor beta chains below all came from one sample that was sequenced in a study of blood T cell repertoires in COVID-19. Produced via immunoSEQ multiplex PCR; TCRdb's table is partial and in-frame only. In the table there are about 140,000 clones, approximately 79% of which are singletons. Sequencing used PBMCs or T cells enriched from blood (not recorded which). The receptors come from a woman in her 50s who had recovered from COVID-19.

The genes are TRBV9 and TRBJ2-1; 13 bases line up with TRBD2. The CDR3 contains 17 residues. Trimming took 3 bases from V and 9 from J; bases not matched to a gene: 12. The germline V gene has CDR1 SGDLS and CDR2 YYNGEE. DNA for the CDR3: TGTGCCAGCAGCGAAGCCCGTGGACTAGCGGGAGAAGGTGAGCAGTTCTTC. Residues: CASSEARGLAGEGEQFF.

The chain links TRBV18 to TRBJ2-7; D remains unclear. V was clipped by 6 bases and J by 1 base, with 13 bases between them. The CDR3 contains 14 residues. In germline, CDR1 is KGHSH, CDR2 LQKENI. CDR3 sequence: CASSPRQGSYEQYF. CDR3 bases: TGTGCCAGCTCGCCGAGACAAGGATCCTACGAGCAGTACTTC.

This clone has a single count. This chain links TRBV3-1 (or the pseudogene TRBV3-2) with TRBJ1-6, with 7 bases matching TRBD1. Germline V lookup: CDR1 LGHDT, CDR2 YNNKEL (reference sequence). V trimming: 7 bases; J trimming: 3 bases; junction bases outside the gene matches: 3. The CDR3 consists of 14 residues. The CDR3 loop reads CASKRQGYNSPLHF. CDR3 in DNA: TGTGCCAGCAAACGACAGGGCTATAATTCACCCCTCCACTTT.

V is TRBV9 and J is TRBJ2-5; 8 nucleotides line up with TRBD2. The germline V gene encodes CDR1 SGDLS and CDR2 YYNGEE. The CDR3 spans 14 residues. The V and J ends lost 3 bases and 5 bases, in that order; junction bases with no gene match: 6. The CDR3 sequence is CASSDPAGDETQYF. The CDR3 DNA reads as TGTGCCAGCAGCGACCCAGCGGGGGACGAGACCCAGTACTTC.

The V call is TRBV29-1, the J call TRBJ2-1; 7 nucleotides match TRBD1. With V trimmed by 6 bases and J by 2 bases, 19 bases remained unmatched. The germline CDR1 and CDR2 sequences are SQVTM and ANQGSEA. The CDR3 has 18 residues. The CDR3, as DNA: TGCAGCGTCTACCCAAAACCCAGGGGGACGTTGACCTACAATGAGCAGTTCTTC. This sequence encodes CSVYPKPRGTLTYNEQFF.

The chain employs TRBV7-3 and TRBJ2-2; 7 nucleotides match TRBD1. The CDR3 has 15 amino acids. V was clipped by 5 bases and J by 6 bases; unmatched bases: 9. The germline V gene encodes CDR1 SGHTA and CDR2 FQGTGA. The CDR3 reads CASSQYRGVSGELFF. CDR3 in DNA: TGTGCCAGCAGCCAATACAGGGGAGTATCCGGGGAGCTGTTTTTT.

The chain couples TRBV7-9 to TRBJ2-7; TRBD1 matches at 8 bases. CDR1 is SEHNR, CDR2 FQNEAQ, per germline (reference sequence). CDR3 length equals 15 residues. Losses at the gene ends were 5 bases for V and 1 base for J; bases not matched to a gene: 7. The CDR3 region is CASSGQGARSYEQYF. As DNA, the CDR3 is TGTGCCAGCAGCGGACAGGGCGCGCGTTCCTACGAGCAGTACTTC.

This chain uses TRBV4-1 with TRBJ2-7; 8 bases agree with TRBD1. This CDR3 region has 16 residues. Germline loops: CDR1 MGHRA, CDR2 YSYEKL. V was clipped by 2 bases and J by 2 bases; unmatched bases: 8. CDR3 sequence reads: CASSQTGTGGTYEQYF. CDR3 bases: TGCGCCAGCAGCCAAACCGGGACAGGCGGCACCTACGAGCAGTACTTC.

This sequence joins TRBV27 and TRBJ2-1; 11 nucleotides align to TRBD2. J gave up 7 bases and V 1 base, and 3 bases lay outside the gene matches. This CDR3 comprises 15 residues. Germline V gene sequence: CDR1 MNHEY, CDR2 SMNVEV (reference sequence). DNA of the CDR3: TGTGCCAGCAGTTTATTAGCGGGAGGGGTTAATGAGCAGTTCTTC. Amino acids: CASSLLAGGVNEQFF.

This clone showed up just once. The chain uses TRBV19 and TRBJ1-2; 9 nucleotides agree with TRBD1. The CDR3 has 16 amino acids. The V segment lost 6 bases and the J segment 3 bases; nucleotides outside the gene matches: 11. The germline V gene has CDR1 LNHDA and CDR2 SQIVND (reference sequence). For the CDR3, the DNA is TGTGCCAGTAGCACTGCCGGGACAGGGAGGCACTATGGCTACACCTTC. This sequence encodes CASSTAGTGRHYGYTF. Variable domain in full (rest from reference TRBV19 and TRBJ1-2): DGGITQSPKYLFRKEGQNVTLSCEQNLNHDAMYWYRQDPGQGLRLIYYSQIVNDFQKGDIAEGYSVSREKKESFPLTVTSAQKNPTAFYLCASSTAGTGRHYGYTFGSGTRLTVV.

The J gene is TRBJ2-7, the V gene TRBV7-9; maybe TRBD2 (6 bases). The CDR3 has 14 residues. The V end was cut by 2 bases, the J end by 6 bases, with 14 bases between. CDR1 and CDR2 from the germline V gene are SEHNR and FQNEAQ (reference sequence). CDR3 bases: TGTGCCAGCAGCTTACAGGGAGGAGGGCTCGAGCAGTACTTC. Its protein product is CASSLQGGGLEQYF.

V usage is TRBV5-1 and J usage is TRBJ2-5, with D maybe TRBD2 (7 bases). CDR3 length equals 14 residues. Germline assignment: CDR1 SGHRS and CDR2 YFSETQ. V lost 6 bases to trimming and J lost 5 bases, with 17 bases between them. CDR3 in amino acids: CASKKFGGQETQYF. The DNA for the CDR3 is TGCGCCAGCAAAAAATTCGGGGGGCAGGAGACCCAGTACTTC.

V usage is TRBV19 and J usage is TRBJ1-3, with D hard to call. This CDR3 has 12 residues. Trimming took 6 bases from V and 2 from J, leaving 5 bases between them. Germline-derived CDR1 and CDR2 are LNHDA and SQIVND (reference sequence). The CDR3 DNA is TGTGCCAGTAGCAGAACTGGAAACACCATATATTTT. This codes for CASSRTGNTIYF.

The CDR3 protein is CASSQRLAGDTQYF. The CDR3 nucleotides read TGCGCCAGCAGCCAAAGACTAGCGGGAGATACGCAGTATTTT. The rearrangement joins TRBV4-1 to TRBJ2-3; 10 nucleotides agree with TRBD2. After removal of 2 bases from V and 5 bases from J, the junction contained 1 base not matched to a gene. Looked up from germline, CDR1 is MGHRA and CDR2 is YSYEKL. This CDR3 is 14 amino acids long.

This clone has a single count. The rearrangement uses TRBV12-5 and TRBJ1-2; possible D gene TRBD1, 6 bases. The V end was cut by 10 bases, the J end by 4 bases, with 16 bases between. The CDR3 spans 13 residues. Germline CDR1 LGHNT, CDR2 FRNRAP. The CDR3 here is CATTRGTFYGYTF. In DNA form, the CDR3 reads TGTGCTACCACCCGAGGGACATTCTATGGCTACACCTTC.

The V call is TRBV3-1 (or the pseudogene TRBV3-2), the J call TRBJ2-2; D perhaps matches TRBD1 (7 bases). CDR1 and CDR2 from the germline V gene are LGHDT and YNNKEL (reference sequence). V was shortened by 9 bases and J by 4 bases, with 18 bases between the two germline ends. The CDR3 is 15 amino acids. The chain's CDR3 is CASQGGRARTGELFF. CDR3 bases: TGTGCCAGTCAGGGGGGCAGGGCTCGCACCGGGGAGCTGTTTTTT.

CDR3 sequence (DNA): TGTGCCAGCTCACCACCGGCGGGGGAGAGGGAAAAACTGTTTTTT. This gives the protein CASSPPAGEREKLFF. This chain connects TRBV18 to TRBJ1-4, with D perhaps TRBD1 (5 bases). The V gene's germline CDR1 is KGHSH and CDR2 LQKENI. Trimming took 0 bases from V and 8 from J, leaving 13 bases between them. The CDR3 has 15 amino acids.

The CDR3 region has the DNA TGTGCCACCAGCAGTGCCCGGACAGGCCTAGGGCAGTACTTC. Translating it yields CATSSARTGLGQYF. This sequence joins TRBV15 and TRBJ2-7, with 7 bases that match TRBD1. This CDR3 comprises 14 residues. The V and J ends lost 3 bases and 9 bases, in that order; junction bases with no gene match: 11. Germline CDR1 reads LNHNV; CDR2 reads YYDKDF (reference sequence).

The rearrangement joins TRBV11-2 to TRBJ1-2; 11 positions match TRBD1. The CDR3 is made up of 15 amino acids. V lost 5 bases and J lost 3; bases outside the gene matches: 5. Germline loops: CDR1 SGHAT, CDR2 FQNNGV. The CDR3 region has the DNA TGTGCCAGCAGCCGCCGGGACAGGGGGTACTATGGCTACACCTTC. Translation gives CASSRRDRGYYGYTF.

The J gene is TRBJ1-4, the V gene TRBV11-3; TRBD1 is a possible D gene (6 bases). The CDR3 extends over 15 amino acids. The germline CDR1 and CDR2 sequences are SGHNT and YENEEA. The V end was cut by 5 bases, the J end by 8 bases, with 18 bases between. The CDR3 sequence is CASSAQAGAEEKLFF. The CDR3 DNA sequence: TGTGCCAGCAGCGCACAGGCGGGGGCTGAAGAAAAACTGTTTTTT.